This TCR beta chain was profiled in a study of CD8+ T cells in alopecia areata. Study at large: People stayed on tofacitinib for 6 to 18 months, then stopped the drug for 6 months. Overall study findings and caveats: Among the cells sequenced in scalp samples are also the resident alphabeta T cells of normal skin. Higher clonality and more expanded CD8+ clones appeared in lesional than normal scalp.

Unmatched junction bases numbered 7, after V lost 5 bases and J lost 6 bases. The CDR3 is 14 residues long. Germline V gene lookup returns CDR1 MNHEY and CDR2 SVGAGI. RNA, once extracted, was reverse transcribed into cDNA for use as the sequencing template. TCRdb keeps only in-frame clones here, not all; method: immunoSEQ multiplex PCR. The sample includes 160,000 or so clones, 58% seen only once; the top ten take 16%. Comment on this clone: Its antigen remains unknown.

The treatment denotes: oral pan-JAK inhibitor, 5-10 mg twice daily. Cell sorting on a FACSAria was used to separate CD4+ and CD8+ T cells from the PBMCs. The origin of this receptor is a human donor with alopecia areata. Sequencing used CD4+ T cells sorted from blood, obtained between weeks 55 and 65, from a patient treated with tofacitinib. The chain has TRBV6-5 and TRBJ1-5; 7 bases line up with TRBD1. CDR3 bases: TGTGCCAGCAGTAGAGGACAGGCGGGTCAGCCCCAGCATTTT. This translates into CASSRGQAGQPQHF.